These T cell receptor beta chains were read from a single sample in a study of PD-L1 blockade in urothelial cancer. Using immunoSEQ multiplex PCR, the repertoire was profiled, and TCRdb retains in-frame clones only, with some absent. Here the sample spans roughly 54,000 clones, around 90% being singletons. The sample in question was PBMCs, obtained around atezolizumab (anti-PD-L1) treatment. Source of these receptors: an older woman with urothelial cancer. Both conserved end residues are part of each CDR3. D genes are given only for firm matches. Clone sizes are given selectively: once, few, many, or a class where the clone is expanded.

J gene | V gene | D gene | clone size | CDR3 protein | CDR3 DNA
TRBJ1-4 | TRBV15 | - | - | CATSAGGDNEKLFF | TGTGCCACCAGCGCAGGAGGGGATAATGAAAAACTGTTTTTT
TRBJ1-5 | TRBV7-9 | TRBD1 | few | CASSLGGQGSFQPQHF | TGTGCCAGCAGCTTAGGGGGACAGGGAAGCTTCCAGCCCCAGCATTTT
TRBJ2-2 | TRBV7-6 | - | once | CASSLGPGMATGELFF | TGTGCCAGCAGCTTAGGTCCCGGGATGGCCACCGGGGAGCTGTTTTTT
TRBJ2-7 | TRBV7-8 | - | - | CASSPGTGGSYEQYF | TGTGCCAGCAGCCCCGGTACAGGCGGCTCCTACGAGCAGTACTTC
TRBJ2-7 | TRBV14 | - | once | CASSQAGFAEQYF | TGTGCCAGCAGCCAAGCAGGTTTTGCCGAGCAGTACTTC
TRBJ2-1 | TRBV11-3 | TRBD2 | - | CASSYSGTSGRAGDEQFF | TGTGCCAGCAGCTACTCCGGGACTAGCGGGAGGGCGGGCGATGAGCAGTTCTTC
TRBJ1-5 | TRBV11-2 | - | - | CASSPDKGQPQHF | TGTGCCAGCAGCCCGGACAAGGGTCAGCCCCAGCATTTT
TRBJ2-5 | TRBV6-5 | TRBD2 | - | CASSYGTSVETQYF | TGTGCCAGCAGTTACGGGACTAGCGTTGAGACCCAGTACTTC
TRBJ2-3 | TRBV7-2 | TRBD2 | - | CASSLAPMSSGGLDTQYF | TGTGCCAGCAGCTTAGCTCCGATGTCTAGCGGGGGGTTAGATACGCAGTATTTT
TRBJ1-3 | TRBV11-2 | TRBD1 | - | CASSSDRGYGNTIYF | TGTGCCAGCAGCTCAGACAGGGGGTACGGAAACACCATATATTTT
TRBJ2-7 | TRBV7-8 | TRBD2 | - | CASSPRSLAGVDEQYF | TGTGCCAGCAGCCCCAGGTCTCTAGCGGGAGTGGACGAGCAGTACTTC
TRBJ2-7 | TRBV7-9 | TRBD2 | - | CASSQSGGSSYEQYF | TGTGCCAGCAGCCAAAGCGGGGGGTCCTCCTACGAGCAGTACTTC
TRBJ2-3 | TRBV7-2 | - | - | CASSPRVGIGTDTQYF | TGTGCCAGCAGCCCGAGGGTCGGGATCGGGACAGATACGCAGTATTTT
TRBJ1-2 | TRBV2 | TRBD1 | - | CASLRSYGTGAIRGDFYGYTF | TGTGCCAGCCTACGTTCATACGGGACAGGGGCGATCAGAGGAGATTTTTATGGCTACACCTTC
TRBJ1-1 | TRBV6-5 | - | - | CASSYSSKNTEAFF | TGTGCCAGCAGTTACTCGAGCAAGAACACTGAAGCTTTCTTT
TRBJ1-6 | TRBV19 | - | - | CASSPPITGASPLHF | TGTGCCAGTAGCCCCCCAATCACTGGAGCGTCACCCCTCCACTTT
TRBJ2-3 | TRBV27 | TRBD2 | - | CASSLAGGLRDTQYF | TGTGCCAGCAGTTTAGCGGGAGGGCTTCGTGATACGCAGTATTTT
TRBJ2-7 | TRBV7-2 | TRBD1 | - | CASSFQTGTPYEQYF | TGTGCCAGCAGCTTCCAGACAGGGACCCCCTACGAGCAGTACTTC
TRBJ2-6 | TRBV25-1 | - | - | CASSGGRERSGANVLTF | TGTGCCAGCAGTGGCGGCAGGGAAAGGTCTGGGGCCAACGTCCTGACTTTC
TRBJ2-3 | TRBV5-1 | TRBD2 | few | CASSLDGPTSGRRQYF | TGCGCCAGCAGCTTGGACGGCCCGACTAGCGGGAGGAGGCAGTATTTT
TRBJ1-5 | TRBV7-6 | TRBD1 | - | CASSWTGTSNQPQHF | TGTGCCAGCAGCTGGACAGGGACGAGCAATCAGCCCCAGCATTTT
TRBJ1-5 | TRBV6-6 | - | - | CASTGGAQPQHF | TGTGCCAGCACCGGGGGGGCTCAGCCCCAGCATTTT
TRBJ2-6 | TRBV2 | TRBD1 | - | CASRGQGDSGANVLTF | TGTGCCAGCAGAGGACAGGGTGACTCTGGGGCCAACGTCCTGACTTTC
TRBJ1-2 | TRBV7-8 | TRBD1 | - | CASSPDRVYGYTF | TGTGCCAGCAGCCCGGACAGGGTCTATGGCTACACCTTC
TRBJ1-5 | TRBV11-2 | TRBD1 | - | CASSFVPDRGRGNQPQHF | TGTGCCAGCAGTTTCGTCCCGGACAGGGGGCGCGGCAATCAGCCCCAGCATTTT
TRBJ2-3 | TRBV28 | TRBD2 | once | CASSLGAGGGFTDTQYF | TGTGCCAGCAGTTTGGGAGCGGGAGGGGGTTTCACAGATACGCAGTATTTT
TRBJ1-1 | TRBV5-1 | - | - | CASSLIGGNTEAFF | TGCGCCAGCAGCTTGATCGGGGGGAACACTGAAGCTTTCTTT
TRBJ1-1 | TRBV7-6 | - | - | CARNRNTEAFF | TGTGCCAGAAACAGGAACACTGAAGCTTTCTTT
TRBJ2-7 | TRBV7-2 | - | - | CASSSRSETRGEQYF | TGTGCCAGCAGCTCCCGGAGCGAGACTCGCGGCGAGCAGTACTTC
TRBJ2-3 | TRBV13 | TRBD2 | few | CASSSGGAADTQYF | TGTGCCAGCAGCTCGGGGGGGGCGGCAGATACGCAGTATTTT
TRBJ1-5 | TRBV5-3 | - | - | CARTLSQSNQPQHF | TGTGCCAGAACTCTTTCCCAGAGCAATCAGCCCCAGCATTTT
TRBJ2-2 | TRBV6-6 | TRBD2 | - | CASSYLAGGDTGELFF | TGTGCCAGCAGTTACCTAGCGGGGGGGGACACCGGGGAGCTGTTTTTT
TRBJ2-5 | TRBV5-4 | TRBD2 | - | CASSSSAGGGETQYF | TGTGCCAGCAGCTCCTCAGCGGGGGGGGGAGAGACCCAGTACTTC
TRBJ2-3 | TRBV7-2 | - | - | CASSFENTDTQYF | TGTGCCAGCAGCTTTGAGAACACAGATACGCAGTATTTT
TRBJ2-1 | TRBV5-6 | TRBD2 | - | CASSLEPSGRPTNEQFF | TGTGCCAGCAGCTTGGAGCCTAGCGGGAGGCCCACGAATGAGCAGTTCTTC
TRBJ2-3 | TRBV29-1 | - | once | CSVERTAQDTQYF | TGCAGCGTCGAAAGGACAGCTCAAGATACGCAGTATTTT
TRBJ2-5 | TRBV28 | TRBD1 | - | CASRTQGLETQYF | TGTGCCAGCAGGACACAGGGGTTGGAGACCCAGTACTTC
TRBJ1-2 | TRBV28 | - | - | CASLQGTGYGYTF | TGTGCCAGCCTACAGGGAACGGGCTATGGCTACACCTTC
TRBJ2-4 | TRBV7-2 | - | - | CASSFNQGDIQYF | TGTGCCAGCAGCTTCAACCAAGGGGACATTCAGTACTTC
TRBJ2-2 | TRBV29-1 | TRBD2 | - | CSVDGAGGTGELFF | TGCAGCGTTGATGGAGCGGGGGGCACCGGGGAGCTGTTTTTT
TRBJ1-1 | TRBV5-1 | TRBD1 | - | CASSFTGANTEAFF | TGCGCCAGCAGCTTCACAGGGGCGAACACTGAAGCTTTCTTT
TRBJ1-1 | TRBV27 | TRBD1 | - | CASSLLGRGHTEAFF | TGTGCCAGCAGTTTATTAGGCAGGGGGCACACTGAAGCTTTCTTT
TRBJ2-7 | TRBV5-8 | TRBD2 | - | CASSGRLAGGRAREQYF | TGTGCCAGCAGCGGGAGACTAGCGGGAGGTCGAGCGCGAGAGCAGTACTTC
TRBJ2-3 | TRBV5-1 | TRBD2 | - | CASSFRLAGGLGADTQYF | TGCGCCAGCAGCTTTAGACTAGCGGGGGGGCTGGGCGCAGATACGCAGTATTTT